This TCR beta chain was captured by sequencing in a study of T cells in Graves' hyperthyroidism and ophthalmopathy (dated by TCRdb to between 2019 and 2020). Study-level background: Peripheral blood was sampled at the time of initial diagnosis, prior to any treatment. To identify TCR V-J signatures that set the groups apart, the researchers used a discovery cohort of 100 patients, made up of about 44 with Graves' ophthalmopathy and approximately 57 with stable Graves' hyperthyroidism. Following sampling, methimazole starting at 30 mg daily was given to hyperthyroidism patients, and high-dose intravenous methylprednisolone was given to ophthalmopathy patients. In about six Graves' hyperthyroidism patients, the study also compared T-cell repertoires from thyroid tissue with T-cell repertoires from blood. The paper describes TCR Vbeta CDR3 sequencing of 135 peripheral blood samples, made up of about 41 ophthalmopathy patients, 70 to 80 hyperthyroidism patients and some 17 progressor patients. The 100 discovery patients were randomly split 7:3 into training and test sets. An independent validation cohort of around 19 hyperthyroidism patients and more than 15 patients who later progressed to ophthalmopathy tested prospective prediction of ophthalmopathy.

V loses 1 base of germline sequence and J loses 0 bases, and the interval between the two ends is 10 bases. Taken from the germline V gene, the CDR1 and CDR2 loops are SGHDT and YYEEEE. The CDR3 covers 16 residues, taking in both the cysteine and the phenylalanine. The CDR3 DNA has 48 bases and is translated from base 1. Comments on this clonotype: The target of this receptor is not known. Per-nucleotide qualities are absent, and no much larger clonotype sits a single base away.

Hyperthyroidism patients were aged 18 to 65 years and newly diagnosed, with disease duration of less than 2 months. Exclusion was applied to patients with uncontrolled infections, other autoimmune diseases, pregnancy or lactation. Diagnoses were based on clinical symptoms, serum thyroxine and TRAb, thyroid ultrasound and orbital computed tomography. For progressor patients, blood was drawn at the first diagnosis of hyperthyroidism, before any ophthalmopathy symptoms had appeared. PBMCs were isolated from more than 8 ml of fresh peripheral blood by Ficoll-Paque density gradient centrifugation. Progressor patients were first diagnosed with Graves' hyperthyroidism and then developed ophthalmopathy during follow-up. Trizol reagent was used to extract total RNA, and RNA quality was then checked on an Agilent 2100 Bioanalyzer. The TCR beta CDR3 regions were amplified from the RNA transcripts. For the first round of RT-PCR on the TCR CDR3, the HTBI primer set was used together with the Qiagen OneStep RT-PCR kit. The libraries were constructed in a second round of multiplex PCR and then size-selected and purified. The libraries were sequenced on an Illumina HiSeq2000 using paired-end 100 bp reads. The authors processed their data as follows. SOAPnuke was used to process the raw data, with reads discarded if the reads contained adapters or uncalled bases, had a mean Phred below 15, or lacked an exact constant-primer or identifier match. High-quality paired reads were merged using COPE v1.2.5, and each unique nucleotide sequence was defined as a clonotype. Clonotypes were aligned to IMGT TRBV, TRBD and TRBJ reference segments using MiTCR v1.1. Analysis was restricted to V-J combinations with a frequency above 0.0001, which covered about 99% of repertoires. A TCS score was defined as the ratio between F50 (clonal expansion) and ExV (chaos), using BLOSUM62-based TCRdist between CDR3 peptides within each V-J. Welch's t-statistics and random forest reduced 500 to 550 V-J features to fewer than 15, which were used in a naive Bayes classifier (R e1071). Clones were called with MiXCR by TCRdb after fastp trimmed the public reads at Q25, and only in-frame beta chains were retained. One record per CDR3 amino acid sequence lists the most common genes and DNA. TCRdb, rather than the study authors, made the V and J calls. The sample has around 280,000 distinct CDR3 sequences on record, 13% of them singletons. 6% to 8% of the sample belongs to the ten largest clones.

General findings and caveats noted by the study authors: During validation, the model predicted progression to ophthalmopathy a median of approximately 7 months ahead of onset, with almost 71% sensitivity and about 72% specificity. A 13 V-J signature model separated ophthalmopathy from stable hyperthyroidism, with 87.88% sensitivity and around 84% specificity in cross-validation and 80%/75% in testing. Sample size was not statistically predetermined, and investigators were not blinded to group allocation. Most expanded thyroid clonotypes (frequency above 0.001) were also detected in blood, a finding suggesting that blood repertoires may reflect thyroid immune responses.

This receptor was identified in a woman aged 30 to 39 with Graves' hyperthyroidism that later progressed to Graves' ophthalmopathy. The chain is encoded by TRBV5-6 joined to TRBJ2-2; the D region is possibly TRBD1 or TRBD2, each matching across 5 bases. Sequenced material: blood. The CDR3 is CASSLSLGANTGELFF. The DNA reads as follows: TGTGCCAGCAGCTTGTCGCTGGGGGCGAACACCGGGGAGCTGTTTTTT.